This TCR beta chain appears in the sequencing data of a study of T cells in Graves' hyperthyroidism and ophthalmopathy. Findings of the study overall: The model predicted ophthalmopathy a median approximately 6.3 months before onset. Blood also contained most expanded thyroid clonotypes above 0.001.

Fresh peripheral blood, 10 ml, yielded the PBMCs. Only a few counts were recorded for this clonotype. What it binds is not known. Amplified TCR beta CDR3 regions came from RNA transcripts. The primer set for the first-round RT-PCR of the TCR CDR3 was HTBI. TCRdb recomputed calls from the multiplex PCR reads with MiXCR, one row per CDR3 protein. The table lists around 720,000 distinct CDR3 sequences, over 35% of them singletons. Germline V gives CDR1 LNHDA, CDR2 SQIVND (reference sequence). CDR3 size: 14 residues. Trimming cost V 4 bases and J 3 bases, with 13 bases left between them. The chain combines TRBV19 with TRBJ2-7, with D possibly TRBD1 on 7 matching bases. The origin of this receptor is a woman aged 40 to 50 with Graves' hyperthyroidism. What was sequenced was blood. CDR3: CASSRQGGLYEQYF. CDR3 in DNA: TGTGCCAGTAGTAGGCAGGGGGGACTCTACGAGCAGTACTTC.